Below, one T cell receptor beta chain is given with its context. The germline V gene has CDR1 MDHEN and CDR2 SYDVKM. The CDR3 is 12 residues long. V was trimmed by 2 bases and J by 4 bases, leaving 4 bases between them. These data originate in a study of blood T cell repertoires in COVID-19. Produced via immunoSEQ multiplex PCR; TCRdb's table is partial and in-frame only. Among 110,000 to 150,000 clones listed, roughly 80% were seen once. Sequenced material: PBMCs or T cells enriched from blood (not recorded which). This sequence joins TRBV28 and TRBJ2-3; D is uncertain. The TCR sequence derives from a woman younger than 30 who had been exposed to COVID-19. Written as DNA, the CDR3 is TGTGCCAGCAGTTTAGTATCAGATACGCAGTATTTT. It specifies CASSLVSDTQYF.